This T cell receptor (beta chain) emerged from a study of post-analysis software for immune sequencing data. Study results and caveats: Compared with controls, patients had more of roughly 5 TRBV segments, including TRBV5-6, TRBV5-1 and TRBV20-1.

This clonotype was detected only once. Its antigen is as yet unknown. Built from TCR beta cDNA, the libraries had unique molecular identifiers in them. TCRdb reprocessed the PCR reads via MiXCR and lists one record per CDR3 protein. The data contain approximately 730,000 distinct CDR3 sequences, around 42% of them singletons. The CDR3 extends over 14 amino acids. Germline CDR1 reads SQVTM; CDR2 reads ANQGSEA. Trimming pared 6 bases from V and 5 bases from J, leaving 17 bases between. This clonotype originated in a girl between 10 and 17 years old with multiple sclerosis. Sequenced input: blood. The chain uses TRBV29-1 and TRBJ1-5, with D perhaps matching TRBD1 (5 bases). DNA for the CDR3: TGCAGCGTGGTTCAGGAGGGGAGCGATCAGCCCCAGCATTTT. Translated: CSVVQEGSDQPQHF.